The present T cell receptor beta chain was sequenced within a study of control samples from healthy donors and cancer patients (dated by TCRdb to 2020 to 2021). The CDR3 spans 15 residues, from the cysteine through the phenylalanine. Only the CDR3 region is kept as DNA, spanning 45 bases read in frame from base 1. Sequences SNHLY (CDR1) and FYNNEI (CDR2) are obtained from the germline V gene. Trimming costs V 4 bases and J 4 bases, and their ends lie 15 bases apart. Library creation used the immunoSEQ multiplex PCR assay. Here the immuneACCESS table is served through TCRdb, limited to in-frame sequences with V and J called. Missing clones are a known gap in these copies; in checked studies unresolved V genes cover under half, and the rest lacks a known reason. The sample includes roughly 150,000 clones, with about 93% observed a single time. The ten biggest clones cover under 2.5% of the sample. On this clone itself: Its antigen is not yet known. No much larger clone exists at a distance of one base, and base qualities are not known.

The rearrangement joined TRBV2 to TRBJ2-3, and possibly TRBD1, on 6 matching bases. The TCR sequence derives from a man aged 45 to 65 in good health. Sequences were obtained from blood. Here the CDR3 is given as CASSGLLRGADTQYF. DNA sequence: TGTGCCAGCAGTGGACTACTCAGGGGTGCAGATACGCAGTATTTT.